This T cell receptor beta chain was sequenced during a study of radiation and T cells in renal cell carcinoma. Produced via immunoSEQ multiplex PCR; TCRdb's table is partial and in-frame only. The table has 100,000 to 150,000 clones, about 88% seen once. CDR3 size: 16 residues. Trimming removed 3 bases at V and 4 bases at J, with 17 bases between. CDR1 SGDLS and CDR2 YYNGEE come from the germline V gene. Time point denoted: blood 2 weeks post-SBRT. Described treatment: 15 Gy SBRT to primary tumor, nephrectomy 4 weeks later. After SBRT, blood was collected at 2 and 4 weeks, plus baseline. Sequencing used blood, obtained from a patient whose treatment included radiotherapy and nephrectomy. The chain links TRBV9 to TRBJ1-3; a weak D match, TRBD1 (6 bases). This receptor was taken from an older woman with renal cell carcinoma. The CDR3 protein is CASSATGTNAGNTIYF. CDR3 bases: TGTGCCAGCAGCGCGACCGGGACAAATGCAGGAAACACCATATATTTT.